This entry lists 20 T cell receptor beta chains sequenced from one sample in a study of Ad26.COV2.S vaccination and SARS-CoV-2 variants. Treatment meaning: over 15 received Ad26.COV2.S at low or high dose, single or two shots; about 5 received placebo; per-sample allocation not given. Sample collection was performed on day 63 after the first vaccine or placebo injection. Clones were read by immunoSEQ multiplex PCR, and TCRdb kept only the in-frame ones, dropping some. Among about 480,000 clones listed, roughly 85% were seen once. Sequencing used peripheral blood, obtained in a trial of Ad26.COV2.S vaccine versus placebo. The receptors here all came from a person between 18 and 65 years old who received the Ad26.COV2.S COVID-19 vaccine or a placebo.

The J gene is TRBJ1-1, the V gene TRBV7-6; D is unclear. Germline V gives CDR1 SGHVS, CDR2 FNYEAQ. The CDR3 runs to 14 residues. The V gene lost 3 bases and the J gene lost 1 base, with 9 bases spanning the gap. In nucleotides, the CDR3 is TGTGCCAGCAGCTTGAGAGGCACGAACACTGAAGCTTTCTTT. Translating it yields CASSLRGTNTEAFF.

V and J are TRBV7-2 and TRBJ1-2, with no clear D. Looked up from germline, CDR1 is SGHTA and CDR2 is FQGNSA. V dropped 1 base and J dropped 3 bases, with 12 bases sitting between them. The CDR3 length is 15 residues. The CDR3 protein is CASSLELGPDYGYTF. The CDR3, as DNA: TGTGCCAGCAGCTTAGAGCTGGGCCCGGACTATGGCTACACCTTC.

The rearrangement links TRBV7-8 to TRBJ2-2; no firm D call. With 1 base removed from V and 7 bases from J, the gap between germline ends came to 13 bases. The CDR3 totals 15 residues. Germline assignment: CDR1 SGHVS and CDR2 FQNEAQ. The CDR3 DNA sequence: TGTGCCAGCAGCTTAGTCGGTGCGTACGGCGGGGAGCTGTTTTTT. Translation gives CASSLVGAYGGELFF.

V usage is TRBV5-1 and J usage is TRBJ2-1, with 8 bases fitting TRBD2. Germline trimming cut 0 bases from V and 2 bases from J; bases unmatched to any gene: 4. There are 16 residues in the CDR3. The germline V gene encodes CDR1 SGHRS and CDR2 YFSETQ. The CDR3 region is CASSLAGGIAYNEQFF. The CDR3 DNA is TGCGCCAGCAGCTTGGCGGGGGGGATCGCCTACAATGAGCAGTTCTTC. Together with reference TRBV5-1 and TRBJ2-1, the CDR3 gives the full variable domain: KAGVTQTPRYLIKTRGQQVTLSCSPISGHRSVSWYQQTPGQGLQFLFEYFSETQRNKGNFPGRFSGRQFSNSRSEMNVSTLELGDSALYLCASSLAGGIAYNEQFFGPGTRLTVL.

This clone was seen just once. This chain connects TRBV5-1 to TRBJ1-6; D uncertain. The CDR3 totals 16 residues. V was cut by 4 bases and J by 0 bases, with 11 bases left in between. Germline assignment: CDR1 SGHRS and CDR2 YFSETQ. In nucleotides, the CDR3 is TGCGCCAGCAGCCTAGGAGATAGCTCCTATAATTCACCCCTCCACTTT. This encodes CASSLGDSSYNSPLHF.

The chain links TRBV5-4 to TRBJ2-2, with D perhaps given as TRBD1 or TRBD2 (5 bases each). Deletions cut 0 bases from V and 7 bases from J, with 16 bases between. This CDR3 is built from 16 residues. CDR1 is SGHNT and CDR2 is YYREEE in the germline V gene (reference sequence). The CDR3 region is CASSLAALPGGGELFF. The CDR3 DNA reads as TGTGCCAGCAGCTTGGCGGCGCTTCCTGGGGGCGGGGAGCTGTTTTTT.

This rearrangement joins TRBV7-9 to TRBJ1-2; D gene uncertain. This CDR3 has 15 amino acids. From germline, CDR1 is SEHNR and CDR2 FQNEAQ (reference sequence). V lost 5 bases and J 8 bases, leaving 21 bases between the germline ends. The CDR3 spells CASSRPDIRLGGYTF. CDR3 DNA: TGTGCCAGCAGCCGTCCGGATATTCGCTTAGGGGGCTACACCTTC.

The CDR3 region has the DNA TGTGCCAGCTCACAGTATCCGGGACAGTTCTCTGGAAACACCATATATTTT. Translating it yields CASSQYPGQFSGNTIYF. The V gene is TRBV18, the J gene TRBJ1-3, with TRBD1 matching 7 bases. Germline CDR1 KGHSH, CDR2 LQKENI. The CDR3 is 17 amino acids. V lost 4 bases and J lost 0; bases outside the gene matches: 9.

The CDR3 protein is CASSPSAKETQYF. The CDR3 nucleotides read TGTGCCAGCAGCCCCTCAGCTAAAGAGACCCAGTACTTC. The rearrangement links TRBV11-3 to TRBJ2-5; D is unclear. CDR1 is SGHNT and CDR2 is YENEEA in the germline V gene. The V gene lost 5 bases and the J gene lost 3 bases, with 10 bases spanning the gap. The CDR3 is made up of 13 amino acids.

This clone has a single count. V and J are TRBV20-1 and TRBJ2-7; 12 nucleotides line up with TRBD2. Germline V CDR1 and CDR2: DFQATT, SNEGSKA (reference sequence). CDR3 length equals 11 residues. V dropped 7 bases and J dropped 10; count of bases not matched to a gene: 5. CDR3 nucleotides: TGCAGTGTCCAGACTAGCGGGGGTCAGTACTTC. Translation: CSVQTSGGQYF.

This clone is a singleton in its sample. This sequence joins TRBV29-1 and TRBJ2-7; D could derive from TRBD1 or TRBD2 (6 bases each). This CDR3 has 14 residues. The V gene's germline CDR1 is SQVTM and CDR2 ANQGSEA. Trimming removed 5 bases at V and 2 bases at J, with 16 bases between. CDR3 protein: CSVSRGAAAYEQYF. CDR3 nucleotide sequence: TGCAGCGTTTCTAGGGGGGCAGCTGCCTACGAGCAGTACTTC.

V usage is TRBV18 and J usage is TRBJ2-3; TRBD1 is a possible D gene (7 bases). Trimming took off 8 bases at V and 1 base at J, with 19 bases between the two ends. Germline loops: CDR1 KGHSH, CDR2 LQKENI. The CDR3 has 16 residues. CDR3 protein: CASPQGRQGGTDTQYF. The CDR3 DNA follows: TGTGCCAGCCCACAAGGGAGGCAGGGGGGCACAGATACGCAGTATTTT.

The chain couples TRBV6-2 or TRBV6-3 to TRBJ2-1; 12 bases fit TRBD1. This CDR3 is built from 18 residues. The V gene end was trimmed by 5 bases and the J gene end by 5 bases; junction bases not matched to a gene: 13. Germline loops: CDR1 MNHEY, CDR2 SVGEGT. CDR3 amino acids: CASSIHSGTGGQDNEQFF. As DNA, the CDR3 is TGTGCCAGCAGTATACACTCCGGGACAGGGGGCCAAGACAATGAGCAGTTCTTC.

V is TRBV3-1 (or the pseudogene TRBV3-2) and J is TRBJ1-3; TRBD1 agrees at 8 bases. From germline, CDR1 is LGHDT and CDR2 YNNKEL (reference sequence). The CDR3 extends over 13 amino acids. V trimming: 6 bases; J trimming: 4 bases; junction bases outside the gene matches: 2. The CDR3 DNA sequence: TGTGCCAGCAGGACAGGGGCCGGAAACACCATATATTTT. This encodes CASRTGAGNTIYF.

The CDR3 coding sequence is TGTGCCAGCAGGAGGTTCTTAGAGCAGGCCAATGAGCAGTTCTTC. It is translated as CASRRFLEQANEQFF. The V call is TRBV28, the J call TRBJ2-1; D remains ambiguous. The length of the CDR3 is 15 residues. The germline CDR1 and CDR2 sequences are MDHEN and SYDVKM. Trimming shortened V by 6 bases and J by 6 bases, and 18 bases separated the two germline ends.

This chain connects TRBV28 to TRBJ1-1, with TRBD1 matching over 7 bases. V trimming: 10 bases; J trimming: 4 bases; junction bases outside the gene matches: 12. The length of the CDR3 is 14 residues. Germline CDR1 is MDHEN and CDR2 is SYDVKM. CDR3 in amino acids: CAIREGARSTEAFF. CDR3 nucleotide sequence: TGTGCCATTAGGGAGGGGGCAAGGAGCACTGAAGCTTTCTTT. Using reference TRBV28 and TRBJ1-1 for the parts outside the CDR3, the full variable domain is DVKVTQSSRYLVKRTGEKVFLECVQDMDHENMFWYRQDPGLGLRLIYFSYDVKMKEKGDIPEGYSVSREKKERFSLILESASTNQTSMYLCAIREGARSTEAFFGQGTRLTVV.

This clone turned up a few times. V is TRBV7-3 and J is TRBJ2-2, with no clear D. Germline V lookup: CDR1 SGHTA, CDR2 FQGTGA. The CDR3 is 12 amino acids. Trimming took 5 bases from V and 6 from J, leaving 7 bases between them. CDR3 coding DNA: TGTGCCAGCAGCCGACGAGCCGGGGAGCTGTTTTTT. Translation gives CASSRRAGELFF.

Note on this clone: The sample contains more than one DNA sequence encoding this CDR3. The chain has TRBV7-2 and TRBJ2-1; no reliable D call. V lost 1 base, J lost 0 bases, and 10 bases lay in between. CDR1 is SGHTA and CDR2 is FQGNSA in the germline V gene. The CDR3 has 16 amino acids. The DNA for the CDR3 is TGTGCCAGCAGCTTAGTGGGCAGCAGCTCCTACAATGAGCAGTTCTTC. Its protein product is CASSLVGSSSYNEQFF.

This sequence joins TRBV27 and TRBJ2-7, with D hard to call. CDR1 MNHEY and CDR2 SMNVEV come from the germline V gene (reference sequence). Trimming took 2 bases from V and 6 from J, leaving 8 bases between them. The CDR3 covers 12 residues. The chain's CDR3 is CASSLPSGEQYF. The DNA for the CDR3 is TGTGCCAGCAGTTTACCGAGTGGCGAGCAGTACTTC.

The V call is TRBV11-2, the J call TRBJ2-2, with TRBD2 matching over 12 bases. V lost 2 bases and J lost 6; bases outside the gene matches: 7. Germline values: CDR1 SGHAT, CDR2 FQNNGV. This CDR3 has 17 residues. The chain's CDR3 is CASSLQVASGRAGELFF. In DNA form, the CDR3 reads TGTGCCAGCAGCTTACAGGTGGCTAGCGGGAGGGCCGGGGAGCTGTTTTTT.